Sequencing of this T cell receptor beta chain was carried out in a study of T-cell reconstitution after alpha-beta-depleted transplantation in children. Preparation of the TCRbeta library was carried out with unique molecular identifiers. TCRdb re-analysed the PCR reads in MiXCR, keeping a single row per CDR3 protein. The data contain 260,000 or so distinct CDR3 sequences, more than 10% of them singletons. The ends were cut back, 2 bases at V and 7 bases at J, with 14 bases in the middle. The CDR3 spans 15 residues. CDR1 is LNHNV and CDR2 is YYDKDF in the germline V gene (reference sequence). The input for sequencing was PBMCs from the stem cell graft donor, taken from the stem cell graft. This TCR came from a human donor who donated a stem cell graft to a child with acute lymphoblastic leukemia. This rearrangement joins TRBV15 to TRBJ1-4; no firm D call. The CDR3 region has the DNA TGTGCCACCAGCAGAAGCCTCAAGGAGGGTGAAAAACTGTTTTTT. Residues: CATSRSLKEGEKLFF. The complete variable domain, with remaining parts taken from reference TRBV15 and TRBJ1-4, reads DAMVIQNPRYQVTQFGKPVTLSCSQTLNHNVMYWYQQKSSQAPKLLFHYYDKDFNNEADTPDNFQSRRPNTSFCFLDIRSPGLGDTAMYLCATSRSLKEGEKLFFGSGTQLSVL.